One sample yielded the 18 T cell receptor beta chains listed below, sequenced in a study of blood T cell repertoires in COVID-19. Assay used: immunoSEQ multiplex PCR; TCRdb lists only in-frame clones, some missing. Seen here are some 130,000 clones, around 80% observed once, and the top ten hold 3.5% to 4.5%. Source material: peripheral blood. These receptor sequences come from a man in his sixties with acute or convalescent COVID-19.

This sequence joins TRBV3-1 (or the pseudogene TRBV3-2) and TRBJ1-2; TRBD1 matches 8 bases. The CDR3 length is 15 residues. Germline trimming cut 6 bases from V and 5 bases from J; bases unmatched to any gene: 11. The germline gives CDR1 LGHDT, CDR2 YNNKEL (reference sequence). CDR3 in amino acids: CASRPTTGGYYGYTF. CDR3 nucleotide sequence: TGTGCCAGCAGGCCCACTACAGGGGGGTATTATGGCTACACCTTC.

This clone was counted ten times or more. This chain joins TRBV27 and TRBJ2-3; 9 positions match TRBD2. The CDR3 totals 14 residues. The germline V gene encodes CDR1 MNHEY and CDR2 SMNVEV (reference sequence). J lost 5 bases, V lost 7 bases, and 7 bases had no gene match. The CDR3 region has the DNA TGTGCCAGCAAGGTGGCGGGAGGGGTAGATACGCAGTATTTT. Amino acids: CASKVAGGVDTQYF.

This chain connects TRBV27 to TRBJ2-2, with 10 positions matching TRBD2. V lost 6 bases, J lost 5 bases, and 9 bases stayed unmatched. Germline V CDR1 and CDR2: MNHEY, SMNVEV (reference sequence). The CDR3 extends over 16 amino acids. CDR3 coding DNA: TGTGCCAGCAGAAGGTCTAGCGGGAGCGGTACCGGGGAGCTGTTTTTT. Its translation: CASRRSSGSGTGELFF.

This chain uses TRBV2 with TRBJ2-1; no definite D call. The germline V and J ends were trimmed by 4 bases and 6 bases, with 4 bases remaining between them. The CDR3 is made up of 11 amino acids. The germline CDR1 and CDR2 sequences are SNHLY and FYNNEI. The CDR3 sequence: CASSALNEQFF. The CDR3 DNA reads TGTGCCAGCAGTGCCCTCAATGAGCAGTTCTTC. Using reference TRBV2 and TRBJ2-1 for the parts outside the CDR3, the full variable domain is EPEVTQTPSHQVTQMGQEVILRCVPISNHLYFYWYRQILGQKVEFLVSFYNNEISEKSEIFDDQFSVERPDGSNFTLKIRSTKLEDSAMYFCASSALNEQFFGPGTRLTVL.

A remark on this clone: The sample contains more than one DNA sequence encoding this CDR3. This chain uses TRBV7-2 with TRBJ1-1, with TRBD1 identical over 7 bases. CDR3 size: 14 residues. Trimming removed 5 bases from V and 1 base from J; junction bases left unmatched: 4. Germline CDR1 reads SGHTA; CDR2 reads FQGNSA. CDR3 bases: TGTGCCAGCAGCCCTGGGACAGCGAACACTGAAGCTTTCTTT. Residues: CASSPGTANTEAFF.

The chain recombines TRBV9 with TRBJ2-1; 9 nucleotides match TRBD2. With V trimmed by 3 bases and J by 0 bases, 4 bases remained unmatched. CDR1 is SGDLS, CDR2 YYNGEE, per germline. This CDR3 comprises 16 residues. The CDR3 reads CASSGGSGSSYNEQFF. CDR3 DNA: TGTGCCAGCAGCGGGGGTAGCGGGAGCTCCTACAATGAGCAGTTCTTC.

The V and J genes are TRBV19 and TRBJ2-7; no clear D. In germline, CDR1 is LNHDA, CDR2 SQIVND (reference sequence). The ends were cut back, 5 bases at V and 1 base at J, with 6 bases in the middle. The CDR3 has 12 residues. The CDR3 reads CASSAPSYEQYF. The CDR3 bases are TGTGCCAGTAGTGCGCCTTCCTACGAGCAGTACTTC.

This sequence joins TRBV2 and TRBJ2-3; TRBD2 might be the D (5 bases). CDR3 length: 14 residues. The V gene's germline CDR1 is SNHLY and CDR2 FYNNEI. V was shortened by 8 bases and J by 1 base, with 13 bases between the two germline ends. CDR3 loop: CASQAVPGTDTQYF. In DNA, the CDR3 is TGTGCCAGCCAAGCGGTTCCCGGCACAGATACGCAGTATTTT.

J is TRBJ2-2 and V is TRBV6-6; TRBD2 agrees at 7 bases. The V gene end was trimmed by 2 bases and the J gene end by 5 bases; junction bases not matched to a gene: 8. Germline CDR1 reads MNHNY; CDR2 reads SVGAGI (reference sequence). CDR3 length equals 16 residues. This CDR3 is CASSYIGGRGTGELFF. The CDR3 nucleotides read TGTGCCAGCAGTTACATTGGCGGGAGAGGGACCGGGGAGCTGTTTTTT.

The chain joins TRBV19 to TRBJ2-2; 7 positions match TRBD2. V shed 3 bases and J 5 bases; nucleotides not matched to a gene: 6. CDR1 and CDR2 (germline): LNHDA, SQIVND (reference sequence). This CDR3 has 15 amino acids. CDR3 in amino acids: CASSMIAGATGELFF. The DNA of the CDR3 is TGTGCCAGTAGTATGATTGCGGGAGCGACCGGGGAGCTGTTTTTT.

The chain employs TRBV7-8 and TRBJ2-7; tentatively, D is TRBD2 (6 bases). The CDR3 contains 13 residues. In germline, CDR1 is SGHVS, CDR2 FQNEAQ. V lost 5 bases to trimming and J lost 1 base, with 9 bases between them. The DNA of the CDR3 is TGTGCCAGCAGCCGGGGACTTTCCTACGAGCAGTACTTC. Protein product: CASSRGLSYEQYF.

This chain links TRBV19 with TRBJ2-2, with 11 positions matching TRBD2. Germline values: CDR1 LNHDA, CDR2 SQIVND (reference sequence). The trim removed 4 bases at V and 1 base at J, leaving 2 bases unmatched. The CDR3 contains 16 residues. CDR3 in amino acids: CASSRGLAENTGELFF. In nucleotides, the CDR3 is TGTGCCAGTAGTAGGGGACTAGCGGAGAACACCGGGGAGCTGTTTTTT.

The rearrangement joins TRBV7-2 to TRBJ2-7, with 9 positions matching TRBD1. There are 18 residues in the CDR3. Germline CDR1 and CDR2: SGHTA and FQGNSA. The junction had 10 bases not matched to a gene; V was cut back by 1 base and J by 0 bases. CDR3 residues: CASSLDIRDRVVSYEQYF. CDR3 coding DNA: TGTGCCAGCAGCTTAGACATCAGGGACAGGGTTGTCTCCTACGAGCAGTACTTC.

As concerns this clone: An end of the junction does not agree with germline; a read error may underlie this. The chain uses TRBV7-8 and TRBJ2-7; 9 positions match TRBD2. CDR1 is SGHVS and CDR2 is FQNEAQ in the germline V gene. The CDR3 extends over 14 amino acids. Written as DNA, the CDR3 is TGTGCCAGCAGCCTAGCCCTTAGCGGGAGAACTGGGTACTTC. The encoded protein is CASSLALSGRTGYF.

CDR3 amino acids: CASSGWPLAGEQFF. The CDR3 DNA reads TGTGCCAGCAGCGGATGGCCACTAGCGGGCGAGCAGTTCTTC. The chain links TRBV9 to TRBJ2-1, with TRBD2 identical over 9 bases. The V and J ends lost 3 bases and 10 bases, in that order; junction bases with no gene match: 8. The CDR3 has 14 residues. Germline loops: CDR1 SGDLS, CDR2 YYNGEE.

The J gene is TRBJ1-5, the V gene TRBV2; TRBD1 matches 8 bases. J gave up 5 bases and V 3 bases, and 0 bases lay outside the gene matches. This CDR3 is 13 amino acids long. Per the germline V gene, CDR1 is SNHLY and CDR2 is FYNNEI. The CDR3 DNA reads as TGTGCCAGCAGTGAGACAGGGGATCAGCCCCAGCATTTT. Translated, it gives CASSETGDQPQHF.

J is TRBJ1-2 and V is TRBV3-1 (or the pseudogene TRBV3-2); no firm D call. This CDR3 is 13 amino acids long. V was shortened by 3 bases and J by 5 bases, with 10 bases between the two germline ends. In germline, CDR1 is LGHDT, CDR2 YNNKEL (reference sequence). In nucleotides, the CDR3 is TGTGCCAGCAGCCAGGAGCGAATGTATGGCTACACCTTC. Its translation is CASSQERMYGYTF.

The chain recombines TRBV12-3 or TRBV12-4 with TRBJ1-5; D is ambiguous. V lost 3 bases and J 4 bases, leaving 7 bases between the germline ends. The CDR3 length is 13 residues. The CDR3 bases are TGTGCCAGCAGTTTGGAGGTAAATCAGCCCCAGCATTTT. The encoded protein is CASSLEVNQPQHF.